The next 11 T cell receptor beta chains were all read from a single sample in a study of PD-L1 blockade in urothelial cancer. Time point of the sample: peripheral blood 6 weeks after treatment start. Using immunoSEQ multiplex PCR, the repertoire was profiled, and TCRdb retains in-frame clones only, with some absent. The sample has 15,000 to 20,000 clones; about four fifths are singletons. This material consisted of PBMCs, taken around atezolizumab (anti-PD-L1) treatment. These receptors were taken from a middle-aged man with urothelial cancer.

The sample holds a few counts of this clone. The chain recombines TRBV7-2 with TRBJ2-3; possibly TRBD1 for D (6 bases). The V gene lost 2 bases and the J gene lost 5 bases, with 11 bases spanning the gap. The CDR3 spans 14 residues. CDR1 is SGHTA, CDR2 FQGNSA, per germline. DNA of the CDR3: TGTGCCAGCAGCTTATTTCAGGGGATAGATACGCAGTATTTT. It encodes CASSLFQGIDTQYF.

The gene calls are TRBV30 and TRBJ2-3; TRBD2 aligns across 10 bases. CDR1 is GTSNPN, CDR2 SVGIG, per germline (reference sequence). Trimming took 4 bases from V and 4 from J; bases not matched to a gene: 8. The CDR3 runs to 15 residues. CDR3 amino acids: CAWTTGLADSDTQYF. In DNA form, the CDR3 reads TGTGCCTGGACTACCGGACTAGCGGACTCAGATACGCAGTATTTT.

This sequence joins TRBV6-1 and TRBJ1-5; D is unresolved. Per the germline V gene, CDR1 is MNHNS and CDR2 is SASEGT. The CDR3 length is 15 residues. V was pared by 2 bases and J by 1 base, with 9 bases between. CDR3 sequence reads: CASSEYGGSNQPQHF. In DNA form, the CDR3 reads TGTGCCAGCAGTGAATACGGCGGGAGCAATCAGCCCCAGCATTTT.

The chain is built from TRBV30 and TRBJ2-1; D is unclear. Per the germline V gene, CDR1 is GTSNPN and CDR2 is SVGIG (reference sequence). Trimming cost V 4 bases and J 0 bases, with 16 bases left between them. This CDR3 spans 16 amino acids. The CDR3 region is CAWIPFAVSSYNEQFF. The CDR3 DNA follows: TGTGCCTGGATACCTTTTGCGGTTAGCTCCTACAATGAGCAGTTCTTC.

The J gene is TRBJ1-2, the V gene TRBV6-6; 9 bases map to TRBD1. J was trimmed by 6 bases and V by 2 bases; bases with no gene match: 4. Germline V CDR1 and CDR2: MNHNY, SVGAGI (reference sequence). The CDR3 spans 14 residues. CDR3 loop: CASSYLGQGNGYTF. The CDR3 DNA reads as TGTGCCAGCAGTTACCTAGGACAGGGGAATGGCTACACCTTC.

In regard to this clone: Other DNA sequences in the same sample also yield this CDR3. In DNA, the CDR3 is TGTGCCAGCAGTGAACAGGGGGCTCGCGGCTACACCTTC. Encoded protein: CASSEQGARGYTF. The genes are TRBV2 and TRBJ1-2; 8 bases map to TRBD1. The CDR3 loop spans 13 amino acids. Trimming removed 2 bases from V and 8 bases from J; junction bases left unmatched: 4. In germline, CDR1 is SNHLY, CDR2 FYNNEI.

This chain links TRBV11-2 with TRBJ1-2; 7 nucleotides line up with TRBD1. The length of the CDR3 is 13 residues. The V and J ends lost 4 bases and 4 bases, in that order; junction bases with no gene match: 3. Per germline, CDR1 SGHAT and CDR2 FQNNGV. CDR3 sequence (DNA): TGTGCCAGCAGCTCGACAGGGAGCTATGGCTACACCTTC. This codes for CASSSTGSYGYTF.

The table lists this clone with a few counts. The CDR3, as DNA: TGTGCCAGCAGTTTAAGGAGGGCCGGTGACACTGAAGCTTTCTTT. The encoded protein is CASSLRRAGDTEAFF. The genes are TRBV27 and TRBJ1-1; D remains unclear. Trimming pared 2 bases from V and 3 bases from J, leaving 13 bases between. Germline V lookup: CDR1 MNHEY, CDR2 SMNVEV (reference sequence). The length of the CDR3 is 15 residues.

V is TRBV10-3 and J is TRBJ2-7, with 10 bases lining up with TRBD1. CDR1 and CDR2 (germline): ENHRY, SYGVKD. This CDR3 has 15 amino acids. The trim removed 6 bases at V and 3 bases at J, leaving 8 bases unmatched. CDR3 region: CAIRSPGQGFYEQYF. The DNA for the CDR3 is TGTGCCATCAGGTCCCCGGGACAGGGGTTCTACGAGCAGTACTTC.

J is TRBJ2-5 and V is TRBV5-1; a weak D match, TRBD2 (5 bases). From germline, CDR1 is SGHRS and CDR2 YFSETQ. The CDR3 is made up of 15 amino acids. Trimming took off 1 base at V and 0 bases at J, with 10 bases between the two ends. The DNA for the CDR3 is TGCGCCAGCAGCTTGCACCCCGGGGACCAAGAGACCCAGTACTTC. This translates into CASSLHPGDQETQYF. Supplemented by reference TRBV5-1 and TRBJ2-5, the full variable domain reads KAGVTQTPRYLIKTRGQQVTLSCSPISGHRSVSWYQQTPGQGLQFLFEYFSETQRNKGNFPGRFSGRQFSNSRSEMNVSTLELGDSALYLCASSLHPGDQETQYFGPGTRLLVL.

The chain is built from TRBV11-3 and TRBJ2-2; TRBD1 is a possible D gene (6 bases). In germline, CDR1 is SGHNT, CDR2 YENEEA. CDR3 length equals 12 residues. Trimming took off 8 bases at V and 15 bases at J, with 19 bases between the two ends. For the CDR3, the DNA is TGTGCCAGCTCAGAGGGGGTTGGACAGTTGTTTTTT. Its protein product is CASSEGVGQLFF.